These 15 T cell receptor beta chains were all obtained from the same sample, sequenced in a study of patients and donors after allogeneic stem cell transplantation. TCRdb itself ran the RT-PCR reads through MiXCR, one entry per CDR3 protein. The data hold under 170,000 distinct CDR3 sequences, with about two fifths observed a single time. The sequenced sample was blood, either unsorted or a sorted T cell fraction (not recorded which). The receptor set was obtained from a human donor who was either an allogeneic HSCT recipient or a stem cell or donor lymphocyte infusion donor (not recorded which). It is not recorded whose cells these are; they may come from a transplant donor.

J is TRBJ1-2 and V is TRBV6-2 or TRBV6-3; 7 bases align to TRBD1. V lost 7 bases, J lost 4 bases, and 6 bases stayed unmatched. This CDR3 has 13 residues. Germline loops: CDR1 MNHEY, CDR2 SVGEGT. CDR3 nucleotides: TGTGCCAGCACCCCTCGGGACAGCTATGGCTACACCTTC. Amino acid sequence: CASTPRDSYGYTF.

This clonotype was recorded only once. The rearrangement joins TRBV5-1 to TRBJ1-2; D ambiguous. This CDR3 spans 15 amino acids. V lost 0 bases and J 6 bases, leaving 15 bases between the germline ends. Germline V lookup: CDR1 SGHRS, CDR2 YFSETQ. The CDR3: CASSLAFWNKDGYTF. CDR3 in DNA: TGCGCCAGCAGCTTGGCATTCTGGAATAAGGATGGCTACACCTTC.

This clonotype came up a few times. The chain employs TRBV20-1 and TRBJ1-2; 9 nucleotides line up with TRBD1. After removal of 5 bases from V and 8 bases from J, the junction contained 12 bases not matched to a gene. The germline gives CDR1 DFQATT, CDR2 SNEGSKA (reference sequence). The CDR3 runs 14 residues. This CDR3 reads CSARQGVLRGGYTF. For the CDR3, the DNA is TGCAGTGCTCGACAGGGGGTACTAAGAGGCGGCTACACCTTC.

This clonotype has a single count. CDR3: CASSLGLLGNTIYF. DNA of the CDR3: TGTGCCAGCAGCCTGGGTCTGTTGGGAAACACCATATATTTT. The chain has TRBV9 and TRBJ1-3; D call uncertain. V lost 4 bases, J lost 4 bases, and 12 bases lay in between. Germline V CDR1 and CDR2: SGDLS, YYNGEE. CDR3 length: 14 amino acids.

In its sample, this clonotype was seen a few times. The rearrangement joins TRBV12-3 or TRBV12-4 to TRBJ1-1; no clear D gene. Trimming took 3 bases from V and 8 from J, leaving 10 bases between them. The CDR3 extends over 12 amino acids. CDR3 protein: CASSLFRMEAFF. CDR3 sequence (DNA): TGTGCCAGCAGTTTGTTCAGGATGGAAGCTTTCTTT.

This clonotype has more than one count but fewer than ten. The chain couples TRBV12-3 or TRBV12-4 to TRBJ1-5, with a weak D call TRBD1 (5 bases). Trimming left V 3 bases short and J 2 bases short, with 11 bases between. The CDR3 extends over 15 amino acids. The CDR3 region has the DNA TGTGCCAGCAGTTTCGGGGGGTTCGGCAATCAGCCCCAGCATTTT. Translating it yields CASSFGGFGNQPQHF.

This clonotype appeared many times. The V call is TRBV2, the J call TRBJ1-6, with a possible D match to TRBD1 (5 bases). The CDR3 covers 14 residues. Trimming cost V 7 bases and J 8 bases, with 15 bases left between them. Germline V gene lookup returns CDR1 SNHLY and CDR2 FYNNEI. The CDR3 protein is CASMRGDRYSPLHF. In nucleotides, the CDR3 is TGTGCCAGCATGAGGGGTGATAGGTATTCACCCCTCCACTTT.

This chain joins TRBV6-1 and TRBJ2-1; TRBD2 aligns across 12 bases. With 6 bases clipped from V and 2 bases from J, the junction kept 8 bases outside the gene matches. CDR1 and CDR2 from the germline V gene are MNHNS and SASEGT. This CDR3 is built from 17 residues. The CDR3 region has the DNA TGTGCCAGCAGCCAAGGGCCTAGCGGGGGGGCCTACAATGAGCAGTTCTTC. Translating it yields CASSQGPSGGAYNEQFF.

This clonotype was picked up a small number of times. This rearrangement joins TRBV6-6 to TRBJ1-3; D is perhaps TRBD1 (5 bases). The CDR3 totals 15 residues. CDR1 MNHNY and CDR2 SVGAGI come from the germline V gene (reference sequence). V was cut by 2 bases and J by 2 bases, with 10 bases left in between. The CDR3 DNA is TGTGCCAGCAGTTACCCCAGGGAGACTGGAAACACCATATATTTT. Its protein product is CASSYPRETGNTIYF.

The chain uses TRBV28 and TRBJ1-3; D remains ambiguous. The CDR3 contains 14 residues. From germline, CDR1 is MDHEN and CDR2 SYDVKM. V lost 3 bases to trimming and J lost 4 bases, with 10 bases between them. CDR3 residues: CASSFQSLGNTIYF. CDR3 coding DNA: TGTGCCAGCAGTTTTCAAAGCCTCGGAAACACCATATATTTT.

The chain combines TRBV6-2 or TRBV6-3 with TRBJ2-2; D not resolved. Germline CDR1 and CDR2: MNHEY and SVGEGT. CDR3 length: 15 residues. The V end was cut by 1 base, the J end by 6 bases, with 12 bases between. The CDR3 protein is CASSYLDRFPGELFF. The CDR3 bases are TGTGCCAGCAGTTACTTAGATCGTTTCCCCGGGGAGCTGTTTTTT.

The rearrangement links TRBV12-3 or TRBV12-4 to TRBJ2-1; D perhaps matches TRBD1 (5 bases). This CDR3 is built from 16 residues. The V end lost 1 base, the J end lost 7 bases, and 17 bases lay between the germline ends. The CDR3 DNA reads as TGTGCCAGCAGTTTAGTATCGCGCCAGGGTGGGAATGAGCAGTTCTTC. Protein product: CASSLVSRQGGNEQFF.

This clonotype was detected only a few times. The genes are TRBV9 and TRBJ2-2, with a possible D match to TRBD1 (5 bases). Germline assignment: CDR1 SGDLS and CDR2 YYNGEE. V was trimmed by 4 bases and J by 0 bases, leaving 10 bases between them. The CDR3 runs 15 residues. CDR3 sequence: CASSFRQTNTGELFF. The CDR3 bases are TGTGCCAGCAGCTTTCGACAGACGAACACCGGGGAGCTGTTTTTT.

This rearrangement joins TRBV7-2 to TRBJ1-2; D not certain. Germline loops: CDR1 SGHTA, CDR2 FQGNSA. The CDR3 totals 14 residues. V lost 0 bases and J lost 4, with 9 bases in between. The CDR3 loop is CASSLAGFSYGYTF. The DNA for the CDR3 is TGTGCCAGCAGCTTAGCGGGGTTCAGCTATGGCTACACCTTC.

V usage is TRBV3-1 and J usage is TRBJ2-5, with 8 bases matching TRBD2. From germline, CDR1 is LGHDT and CDR2 YNNKEL (reference sequence). The length of the CDR3 is 16 residues. The junction had 8 bases not matched to a gene; V was cut back by 0 bases and J by 5 bases. The CDR3 sequence is CASSQDPRGGRETQYF. The CDR3 DNA is TGTGCCAGCAGCCAAGATCCCCGGGGGGGCCGGGAGACCCAGTACTTC.